These 20 T cell receptor beta chains were all obtained from the same sample, sequenced in a study of blood T cells in healthy people across ages. A second PCR of about 6 to 11 cycles used a sample-barcoded 5' primer and a J-beta primer mix. TCRdb re-called the 5' RACE reads through MiXCR, storing one row per CDR3 protein. This repertoire shows 800,000 or so distinct CDR3 sequences, around 62% found once; its top ten account for about 27%. The sample taken for sequencing was blood. The receptors were gathered from a man aged 30-40 years in good health.

The rearrangement joins TRBV12-3 or TRBV12-4 to TRBJ1-5; TRBD1 aligns across 7 bases. Trimming removed 6 bases from V and 6 bases from J; junction bases left unmatched: 5. The length of the CDR3 is 13 residues. The CDR3 spells CASRSDRSQPQHF. DNA for the CDR3: TGTGCCAGCAGATCGGACAGGTCTCAGCCCCAGCATTTT.

This clonotype has only a few counts. The chain uses TRBV12-3 or TRBV12-4 and TRBJ2-3; 11 nucleotides align to TRBD2. The V gene end was trimmed by 4 bases and the J gene end by 6 bases; junction bases not matched to a gene: 3. The CDR3 is 14 amino acids. CDR3 nucleotides: TGTGCCAGCAGTTCGTCTAGCGGGGGGGATACGCAGTATTTT. Protein: CASSSSSGGDTQYF.

The gene calls are TRBV20-1 and TRBJ1-5, with TRBD1 identical over 8 bases. The junction had 10 bases not matched to a gene; V was cut back by 6 bases and J by 3 bases. This CDR3 contains 15 residues. From germline, CDR1 is DFQATT and CDR2 SNEGSKA (reference sequence). Here the CDR3 reads CSAWTGRTVNQPQHF. The CDR3 DNA reads as TGCAGTGCCTGGACAGGGCGTACGGTCAATCAGCCCCAGCATTTT.

A single count supports this clonotype. J is TRBJ1-1 and V is TRBV25-1; tentatively, D is TRBD1 (6 bases). This CDR3 spans 14 amino acids. Per germline, CDR1 MGHDK and CDR2 SYGVNS. Trimming removed 6 bases at V and 4 bases at J, with 15 bases between. The CDR3 reads CASRGAGKITEAFF. For the CDR3, the DNA is TGTGCCAGCAGGGGGGCAGGGAAAATCACTGAAGCTTTCTTT.

The chain recombines TRBV29-1 with TRBJ1-5; TRBD1 matches at 9 bases. J gave up 5 bases and V 5 bases, and 4 bases lay outside the gene matches. Per germline, CDR1 SQVTM and CDR2 ANQGSEA. This CDR3 has 13 residues. CDR3 region: CSVQGQGDQPQHF. In nucleotides, the CDR3 is TGCAGCGTTCAGGGACAGGGCGATCAGCCCCAGCATTTT.

The CDR3 region has the DNA TGCAGCGTTCGACAGGGGGCATTCACAGATACGCAGTATTTT. Its protein is CSVRQGAFTDTQYF. This chain links TRBV29-1 with TRBJ2-3, with TRBD1 matching over 10 bases. The CDR3 is 14 residues long. The germline V gene has CDR1 SQVTM and CDR2 ANQGSEA. J was trimmed by 2 bases and V by 5 bases; bases with no gene match: 4.

This clonotype has a count of ten or more. This sequence joins TRBV7-3 and TRBJ2-5; 9 nucleotides match TRBD1. This CDR3 has 13 amino acids. Germline V CDR1 and CDR2: SGHTA, FQGTGA. The ends lost 3 bases at V and 4 bases at J; junction bases unmatched: 0. CDR3 residues: CASSLTGGETQYF. Here the CDR3 DNA reads TGTGCCAGCAGCTTGACAGGGGGAGAGACCCAGTACTTC.

Note on this clonotype: At one of its ends the junction is not consistent with the germline gene, which may arise from a read error. J is TRBJ2-4 and V is TRBV7-7; D might be TRBD1 (7 bases). The DNA end is more similar to TRBJ2-7, so the J call may be wrong. Germline CDR1 reads SSHAT; CDR2 reads FNYEAQ (reference sequence). This CDR3 comprises 15 residues. The CDR3 DNA reads TGTGCTAGCAGCTTAGGAGCAGGGGGGCCAGACGAGCAGTACTTC. It translates to CASSLGAGGPDEQYF.

The genes are TRBV3-1 and TRBJ2-4; D gene ambiguous. The J call may be mistaken, given a closer DNA end match to TRBJ2-7. The CDR3 runs 14 residues. The germline V gene has CDR1 LGHDT and CDR2 YNNKEL (reference sequence). Written as DNA, the CDR3 is TGTGCCAGCAGCCAAGAGCTAGTCCCCTACGAGCAGTACTTC. Its protein is CASSQELVPYEQYF.

Of note for this clonotype: The junction differs from germline at one of its ends, possibly a read error. The chain combines TRBV5-1 with TRBJ2-1, with D perhaps TRBD2 (6 bases). This CDR3 spans 16 amino acids. The V gene's germline CDR1 is SGHRS and CDR2 YFSETQ. The CDR3 loop reads CASSLFAGFSYNEQFF. The CDR3 nucleotides are TGTGCCAGCAGCTTGTTTGCGGGATTTTCCTACAATGAGCAGTTCTTC.

V usage is TRBV20-1 and J usage is TRBJ2-4, with 16 bases fitting TRBD2. Germline assignment: CDR1 DFQATT and CDR2 SNEGSKA (reference sequence). V gave up 4 bases and J gave up 1 base; unmatched junction bases: 13. This CDR3 contains 20 residues. The CDR3 DNA reads as TGCAGTGCTATCAAATTGGGGACTAGCGGGAGGGCCGTGGCCAAAAACATTCAGTACTTC. It codes for CSAIKLGTSGRAVAKNIQYF.

The J gene is TRBJ2-3, the V gene TRBV7-2; 7 bases line up with TRBD2. The trim removed 2 bases at V and 5 bases at J, leaving 13 bases unmatched. Germline V gives CDR1 SGHTA, CDR2 FQGNSA. CDR3 size: 17 residues. This CDR3 is CASSLRAGLRFGDTQYF. The CDR3 DNA reads as TGTGCCAGCAGCTTACGAGCGGGACTACGCTTCGGAGATACGCAGTATTTT.

V and J are TRBV6-5 and TRBJ2-6, with D possibly being TRBD2 (5 bases). This CDR3 has 18 amino acids. V was pared by 1 base and J by 0 bases, with 13 bases between. The germline V gene encodes CDR1 MNHEY and CDR2 SVGAGI. CDR3: CASSYFPGFNSGANVLTF. The CDR3 DNA sequence: TGTGCCAGCAGTTACTTTCCGGGGTTTAACTCTGGGGCCAACGTCCTGACTTTC.

V gene TRBV12-3 or TRBV12-4 combines with J gene TRBJ2-2; perhaps D is TRBD1 or TRBD2 (5 bases each). This CDR3 is 15 amino acids long. Trimming took off 3 bases at V and 0 bases at J, with 8 bases between the two ends. As DNA, the CDR3 is TGTGCCAGCAGTTTTCAGGGAGCGAACACCGGGGAGCTGTTTTTT. Translated: CASSFQGANTGELFF.

The genes are TRBV7-2 and TRBJ1-5; weak D call: TRBD1 (6 bases). This CDR3 has 15 amino acids. Trimming cost V 5 bases and J 5 bases, with 16 bases left between them. Germline lookup yields CDR1 SGHTA and CDR2 FQGNSA. CDR3 residues: CASSRLGGPDQPQHF. CDR3 nucleotide sequence: TGTGCCAGCAGCCGTCTGGGGGGGCCTGATCAGCCCCAGCATTTT.

The chain couples TRBV29-1 to TRBJ2-7; TRBD2 matches at 8 bases. Unmatched junction bases numbered 11, after V lost 7 bases and J lost 6 bases. Germline CDR1 and CDR2: SQVTM and ANQGSEA. The CDR3 is made up of 13 amino acids. CDR3 residues: CSAQDGGVPEQYF. Written as DNA, the CDR3 is TGCAGCGCACAAGACGGGGGGGTGCCCGAGCAGTACTTC.

The chain is built from TRBV29-1 and TRBJ2-5, with D possibly TRBD2 on 5 matching bases. V lost 0 bases to trimming and J lost 6 bases, with 8 bases between them. The CDR3 contains 12 residues. CDR1 is SQVTM and CDR2 is ANQGSEA in the germline V gene. CDR3 nucleotide sequence: TGCAGCGTTGAAGATACGGGGAAGACCCAGTACTTC. It yields the protein CSVEDTGKTQYF. The whole variable domain, remainder taken from reference TRBV29-1 and TRBJ2-5, is SAVISQKPSRDICQRGTSLTIQCQVDSQVTMMFWYRQQPGQSLTLIATANQGSEATYESGFVIDKFPISRPNLTFSTLTVSNMSPEDSSIYLCSVEDTGKTQYFGPGTRLLVL.

The CDR3 region has the DNA TGTGCCACCAGTGAGCCTCGGGCCGGTAACAATGAGCAGTTCTTC. This encodes CATSEPRAGNNEQFF. J is TRBJ2-1 and V is TRBV24-1; D unclear. Germline V lookup: CDR1 KGHDR, CDR2 SFDVKD. V dropped 4 bases and J dropped 5 bases, with 14 bases sitting between them. CDR3 length equals 15 residues.

This rearrangement joins TRBV4-1 to TRBJ2-5, with D tentatively TRBD1 (5 bases). The germline gives CDR1 MGHRA, CDR2 YSYEKL. This CDR3 region has 14 residues. The germline V and J ends were trimmed by 3 bases and 2 bases, with 10 bases remaining between them. The CDR3 DNA reads as TGCGCCAGCAGCCAGGGGCCTTGGCAAGAGACCCAGTACTTC. Amino acids: CASSQGPWQETQYF.

This chain uses TRBV5-5 with TRBJ2-7; D may be TRBD2 (5 bases). The CDR3 runs 13 residues. Germline CDR1 SGHKS, CDR2 YYEKEE (reference sequence). The V gene lost 7 bases and the J gene lost 0 bases, with 11 bases spanning the gap. The CDR3 loop reads CASVAGGSYEQYF. The CDR3, as DNA: TGTGCCAGCGTCGCGGGCGGCTCCTACGAGCAGTACTTC.